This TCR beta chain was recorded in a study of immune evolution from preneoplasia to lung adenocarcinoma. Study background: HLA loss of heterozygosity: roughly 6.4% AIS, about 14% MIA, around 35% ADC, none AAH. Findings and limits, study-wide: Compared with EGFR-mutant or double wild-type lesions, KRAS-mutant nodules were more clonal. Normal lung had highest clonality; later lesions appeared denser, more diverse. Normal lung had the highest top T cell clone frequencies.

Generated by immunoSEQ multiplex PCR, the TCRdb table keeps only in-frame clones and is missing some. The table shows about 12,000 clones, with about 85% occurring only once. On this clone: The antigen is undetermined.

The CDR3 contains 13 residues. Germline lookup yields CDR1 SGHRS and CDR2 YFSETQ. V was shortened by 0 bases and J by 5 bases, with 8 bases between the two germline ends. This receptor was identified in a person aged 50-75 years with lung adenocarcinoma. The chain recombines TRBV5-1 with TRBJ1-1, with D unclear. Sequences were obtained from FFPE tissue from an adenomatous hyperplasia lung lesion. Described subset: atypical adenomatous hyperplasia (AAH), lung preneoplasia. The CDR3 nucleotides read TGCGCCAGCAGCTTGGTAGGCCGAACTGAAGCTTTCTTT. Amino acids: CASSLVGRTEAFF. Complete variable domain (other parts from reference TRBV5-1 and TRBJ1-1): KAGVTQTPRYLIKTRGQQVTLSCSPISGHRSVSWYQQTPGQGLQFLFEYFSETQRNKGNFPGRFSGRQFSNSRSEMNVSTLELGDSALYLCASSLVGRTEAFFGQGTRLTVV.